This T cell receptor beta chain was captured in a study of T cell responses to AZD1222 COVID-19 vaccine. Comments on this clone: Its target is not known.

Study observations and caveats: Clonal diversity was possibly underestimated, and the donors were mostly white British, with more females.

Germline V CDR1 and CDR2: MDHEN, SYDVKM. After removal of 6 bases from V and 0 bases from J, the junction contained 5 bases not matched to a gene. The length of the CDR3 is 16 residues. TCRdb's copy holds only in-frame clones and misses some; the assay was immunoSEQ multiplex PCR. Altogether under 140,000 clones are present, just under 95% being singletons, with the ten largest covering about 8.3%. The starting material was peripheral blood, obtained on day 0 of AZD1222 vaccination. The TCR originated in an adult in good health. This rearrangement joins TRBV28 to TRBJ2-6; 7 bases agree with TRBD2. The CDR3 DNA sequence: TGTGCCAGCAGAAACCCGGGAGGCTCTGGGGCCAACGTCCTGACTTTC. Its protein product is CASRNPGGSGANVLTF.